The 13 T cell receptor beta chains listed next were all sequenced from one sample in a study of cytomegalovirus exposure and HLA in healthy donors. PCR amplification relied on 60 Vbeta primers (plus 13 Jbeta primers). The assay was immunoSEQ multiplex PCR, and TCRdb's table has in-frame clones only and misses some. The data hold 150,000 to 200,000 clones, with around 82% observed a single time. The specimen was PBMCs. The receptor set was obtained from a woman aged 25 to 39 in good health and CMV-seropositive.

This clone was observed a handful of times. The genes are TRBV4-3 and TRBJ1-2; TRBD1 aligns across 7 bases. Germline trimming cut 3 bases from V and 7 bases from J; bases unmatched to any gene: 2. CDR1 and CDR2 (germline): LGHNA, YSLEER. The CDR3 consists of 12 residues. CDR3 bases: TGCGCCAGCAGCCATGACAGGGCTGGCTACACCTTC. It specifies CASSHDRAGYTF.

Concerning this clone: At one boundary the junction diverges from the germline segment, which might be a read error. This chain joins TRBV6-1 and TRBJ1-2; a possible D gene is TRBD1 (5 bases). Germline V lookup: CDR1 MNHNS, CDR2 SASEGT. This CDR3 has 17 amino acids. The CDR3 DNA follows: TGTGCCAGCAGTGAAGCGCAGTTTAGGGGAAGGAGCTATGGCTACGCCTTC. Residues: CASSEAQFRGRSYGYAF.

The rearrangement links TRBV7-9 to TRBJ1-5, with unresolved D. The CDR3 totals 15 residues. From germline, CDR1 is SEHNR and CDR2 FQNEAQ (reference sequence). V was shortened by 1 base and J by 4 bases, with 11 bases between the two germline ends. CDR3 sequence reads: CASSLGAYWNQPQHF. CDR3 DNA: TGTGCCAGCAGCTTAGGGGCTTATTGGAATCAGCCCCAGCATTTT.

V and J are TRBV21-1 and TRBJ2-3; TRBD2, the table's D call, was not compared with the DNA. TRBV21-1 has pseudogene status. This CDR3 has 21 amino acids. CDR3 nucleotide sequence: TGTGCCAGCAGCACGGAGCCGGGAACTAGCGGAACTGATCCGATTACAGATACGCAGTATTTT. Translating gives CASSTEPGTSGTDPITDTQYF.

The chain is built from TRBV16 and TRBJ1-5; D ambiguous. V gave up 4 bases and J gave up 4 bases, with 11 bases separating them. CDR1 is KGHSY, CDR2 FQNENV, per germline. This CDR3 is built from 14 residues. The CDR3 DNA reads as TGTGCCAGCAGCCCGGTTGGAGGAAATCAGCCCCAGCATTTT. Encoded protein: CASSPVGGNQPQHF. Full variable domain (outside the CDR3, taken from reference TRBV16 and TRBJ1-5): GEEVAQTPKHLVRGEGQKAKLYCAPIKGHSYVFWYQQVLKNEFKFLISFQNENVFDETGMPKERFSAKCLPNSPCSLEIQATKLEDSAVYFCASSPVGGNQPQHFGDGTRLSIL.

This clone was seen a handful of times. The chain employs TRBV7-2 and TRBJ1-2; TRBD1 is a possible D gene (6 bases). Germline values: CDR1 SGHTA, CDR2 FQGNSA. This CDR3 comprises 12 residues. Trimming removed 5 bases at V and 4 bases at J, with 8 bases between. The CDR3 here is CASSGGGYGYTF. In DNA, the CDR3 is TGTGCCAGCAGCGGGGGCGGCTATGGCTACACCTTC.

The rearrangement joins TRBV11-3 to TRBJ2-3, with no clear D. The germline CDR1 and CDR2 sequences are SGHNT and YENEEA. With 0 bases removed from V and 2 bases from J, the gap between germline ends came to 12 bases. CDR3 length: 16 amino acids. CDR3 sequence: CASSLELSASTDTQYF. DNA of the CDR3: TGTGCCAGCAGCTTAGAACTGTCCGCCTCCACAGATACGCAGTATTTT.

This clone came up once. The V gene is TRBV10-3, the J gene TRBJ2-2; D call uncertain. Germline assignment: CDR1 ENHRY and CDR2 SYGVKD. The CDR3 totals 13 residues. V gave up 4 bases and J gave up 2 bases, with 5 bases separating them. Written as DNA, the CDR3 is TGTGCCATCAGTGCCTCTAACACCGGGGAGCTGTTTTTT. Translating it yields CAISASNTGELFF.

The J gene is TRBJ1-4, the V gene TRBV7-9; D is unresolved. Trimming took 5 bases from V and 9 from J, leaving 10 bases between them. The CDR3 sequence is 12 residues long. The germline gives CDR1 SEHNR, CDR2 FQNEAQ (reference sequence). CDR3 amino acids: CASSRQAQKLFF. CDR3 DNA sequence: TGTGCCAGCAGCCGTCAGGCCCAAAAACTGTTTTTT.

This clone came up once. The CDR3 coding sequence is TGTGCCAGCAGTTTAATGGGCAGGGATGGCTACACCTTC. Translating gives CASSLMGRDGYTF. J is TRBJ1-2 and V is TRBV27; maybe TRBD1 (5 bases). In germline, CDR1 is MNHEY, CDR2 SMNVEV (reference sequence). V was shortened by 2 bases and J by 6 bases, with 10 bases between the two germline ends. There are 13 residues in the CDR3.

This chain links TRBV28 with TRBJ1-6, with a weak D call TRBD1 (5 bases). Germline CDR1 MDHEN, CDR2 SYDVKM. This CDR3 contains 19 residues. V lost 5 bases, J lost 0 bases, and 20 bases lay in between. CDR3 coding DNA: TGTGCCAGCAGTCCCAGTAAGGGAAGGGGCAGCTCCTATAATTCACCCCTCCACTTT. This gives the protein CASSPSKGRGSSYNSPLHF.

J is TRBJ2-1 and V is TRBV5-1, with 8 positions matching TRBD2. CDR3 length: 18 amino acids. Losses at the gene ends were 2 bases for V and 7 bases for J; bases not matched to a gene: 17. Looked up from germline, CDR1 is SGHRS and CDR2 is YFSETQ. The CDR3 spells CASSLLILGGGLNNEQFF. The CDR3 bases are TGCGCCAGCAGCTTATTAATACTCGGGGGGGGCCTTAATAATGAGCAGTTCTTC.

J is TRBJ1-6 and V is TRBV6-5, with D perhaps matching TRBD1 (6 bases). The V and J ends lost 2 bases and 5 bases respectively, with 13 bases between them. Germline CDR1 is MNHEY and CDR2 is SVGAGI. CDR3 length: 16 amino acids. DNA for the CDR3: TGTGCCAGCAGTTACAGGGGGGGCTGGAATAATTCACCCCTCCACTTT. Protein product: CASSYRGGWNNSPLHF.